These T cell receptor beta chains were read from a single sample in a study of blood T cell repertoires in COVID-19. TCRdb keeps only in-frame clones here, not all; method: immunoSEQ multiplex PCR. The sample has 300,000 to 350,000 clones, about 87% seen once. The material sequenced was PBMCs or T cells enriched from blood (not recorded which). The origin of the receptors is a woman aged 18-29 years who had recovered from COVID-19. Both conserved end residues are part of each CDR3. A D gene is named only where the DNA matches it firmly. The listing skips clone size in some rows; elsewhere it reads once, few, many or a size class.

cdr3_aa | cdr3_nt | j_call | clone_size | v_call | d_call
CASAITGGSGNTIYF | TGTGCCAGCGCAATAACAGGGGGCTCTGGAAACACCATATATTTT | TRBJ1-3 | . | TRBV9 | TRBD1
CASSALSGGATGELFF | TGTGCCAGCAGCGCCTTGTCAGGAGGGGCCACCGGGGAGCTGTTTTTT | TRBJ2-2 | . | TRBV9 | .
CASSPWTSGSFNEQFF | TGTGCCAGCAGCCCCTGGACTAGCGGGAGTTTCAATGAGCAGTTCTTC | TRBJ2-1 | . | TRBV3-1/TRBV3-2 | TRBD2
CASSAGLAGGNTQYF | TGTGCCAGCAGCGCCGGACTAGCGGGAGGGAATACGCAGTATTTT | TRBJ2-3 | . | TRBV7-6 | TRBD2
CASTGLGAETQYF | TGTGCCAGCACCGGATTGGGGGCTGAGACCCAGTACTTC | TRBJ2-5 | . | TRBV3-1/TRBV3-2 | .
CASSLRQVGTEAFF | TGTGCCAGCAGCCTTAGACAGGTGGGCACTGAAGCTTTCTTT | TRBJ1-1 | . | TRBV3-1/TRBV3-2 | .
CASSLRGTGGAETQYF | TGCGCCAGCAGCTTGCGAGGGACAGGGGGCGCAGAGACCCAGTACTTC | TRBJ2-5 | few | TRBV5-1 | TRBD1
CASSFLGQGYDTGELFF | TGTGCCAGCAGCTTCCTAGGACAGGGTTACGACACCGGGGAGCTGTTTTTT | TRBJ2-2 | once | TRBV7-6 | TRBD1
CASSFRPYTEAFF | TGTGCCAGCAGTTTCAGGCCCTACACTGAAGCTTTCTTT | TRBJ1-1 | once | TRBV6-2/TRBV6-3 | .
CASSLPSDRGLQPQHF | TGTGCCAGCAGTTTACCCAGCGACAGGGGGCTTCAGCCCCAGCATTTT | TRBJ1-5 | . | TRBV28 | TRBD1
CASSPDRISKETQYF | TGTGCCAGCTCACCGGACAGGATATCCAAAGAGACCCAGTACTTC | TRBJ2-5 | . | TRBV18 | TRBD1
CASRPPPGHPYGYTF | TGTGCCAGCAGACCGCCCCCGGGACATCCTTATGGCTACACCTTC | TRBJ1-2 | . | TRBV28 | .
CASSRTGLNTEAFF | TGTGCCAGCAGTAGGACAGGGTTGAACACTGAAGCTTTCTTT | TRBJ1-1 | . | TRBV7-3 | TRBD1
CASRAGTHSAYNEQFF | TGTGCCAGCAGAGCCGGGACTCACAGCGCCTACAATGAGCAGTTCTTC | TRBJ2-1 | . | TRBV11-1 | .
CATSDLGGKSTDTQYF | TGTGCCACCAGTGATTTGGGCGGGAAAAGCACAGATACGCAGTATTTT | TRBJ2-3 | . | TRBV24-1 | .
CASSLGGGEAEAFF | TGCGCCAGCAGCTTGGGGGGTGGGGAGGCTGAAGCTTTCTTT | TRBJ1-1 | . | TRBV5-1 | .
CASSEQGARTNTEAFF | TGTGCCAGCAGCGAACAGGGGGCGCGGACGAACACTGAAGCTTTCTTT | TRBJ1-1 | . | TRBV7-8 | TRBD1